A selection of T cell receptor beta chains follows, all from one sample in a study of blood T cell repertoires in COVID-19. The protocol was immunoSEQ multiplex PCR, while the TCRdb copy is restricted to in-frame clones and leaves out a portion. The table has 400,000 or so clones, about 92% seen once. The sample consisted of PBMCs or T cells enriched from blood (not recorded which). Receptor source: a man younger than 35 who had recovered from COVID-19. The CDR3 runs from the conserved cysteine through the conserved F or W. A D gene is named only where the DNA matches it firmly. The size entry is marked missing in some rows and otherwise reads once, few, many or a size class.

j_gene: TRBJ1-1; d_gene: -; v_gene: TRBV3-1/TRBV3-2; abundance: few; CDR3nt: TGTGCCAGCAGCCAAGAGTACGGAGTGAAAGCTTTCTTT; CDR3aa: CASSQEYGVKAFF
j_gene: TRBJ2-7; d_gene: TRBD2; v_gene: TRBV6-5; abundance: -; CDR3nt: TGTGCCAGCAGCGGCGGGGGGAAGAGCTCCTACGAGCAGTACTTC; CDR3aa: CASSGGGKSSYEQYF
j_gene: TRBJ2-5; d_gene: TRBD1; v_gene: TRBV5-1; abundance: -; CDR3nt: TGCGCCAGCAGCAGGGACAGGGGTAGGGCAGAGACCCAGTACTTC; CDR3aa: CASSRDRGRAETQYF
j_gene: TRBJ2-4; d_gene: TRBD2; v_gene: TRBV27; abundance: -; CDR3nt: TGTGCCAGCACCACGCTGGACGGACTAGCGGTAGGCAAAAACATTCAGTACTTC; CDR3aa: CASTTLDGLAVGKNIQYF
j_gene: TRBJ1-5; d_gene: -; v_gene: TRBV19; abundance: -; CDR3nt: TGTGCCAGTAGTCCCTACCCGCGGGGCCCAAATCAGCCCCAGCATTTT; CDR3aa: CASSPYPRGPNQPQHF
j_gene: TRBJ2-7; d_gene: TRBD1; v_gene: TRBV7-9; abundance: -; CDR3nt: TGTGCCAGCAGCTGGGGACAGGGGGCTCAAGAGCAGTACTTC; CDR3aa: CASSWGQGAQEQYF
j_gene: TRBJ1-5; d_gene: TRBD1; v_gene: TRBV7-8; abundance: -; CDR3nt: TGTGCCAGCAGCGCCCGGGACAGGGGTAGACAGCCCCAGCATTTT; CDR3aa: CASSARDRGRQPQHF
j_gene: TRBJ1-2; d_gene: -; v_gene: TRBV5-5; abundance: -; CDR3nt: TGTGCCAGCAGCCCCGGGACAACCCCACGGAGCTATGGCTACACCTTC; CDR3aa: CASSPGTTPRSYGYTF
j_gene: TRBJ2-7; d_gene: TRBD2; v_gene: TRBV15; abundance: once; CDR3nt: TGTGCCACCAGCAGAGGACTAGCGGGAGCCCCACCGTACGAGCAGTACTTC; CDR3aa: CATSRGLAGAPPYEQYF
j_gene: TRBJ1-2; d_gene: -; v_gene: TRBV19; abundance: -; CDR3nt: TGTGCCAGTAGTAGGACAGTCGACTATGGCTACACCTTC; CDR3aa: CASSRTVDYGYTF
j_gene: TRBJ2-7; d_gene: TRBD1; v_gene: TRBV10-3; abundance: -; CDR3nt: TGTGCCACAAGAACAGGGGGCTACGAGCAGTACTTC; CDR3aa: CATRTGGYEQYF
j_gene: TRBJ1-1; d_gene: -; v_gene: TRBV6-2/TRBV6-3; abundance: -; CDR3nt: TGTGCCAGCAGTCATTCGAACACTGAAGCTTTCTTT; CDR3aa: CASSHSNTEAFF
j_gene: TRBJ2-7; d_gene: TRBD1; v_gene: TRBV6-1; abundance: -; CDR3nt: TGTGCCAGCAGTGAATTAAGGGACAGGGGTTACGAGCAGTACTTC; CDR3aa: CASSELRDRGYEQYF
j_gene: TRBJ2-1; d_gene: -; v_gene: TRBV27; abundance: -; CDR3nt: TGTGCCAGCAGTCCCACTAGGTGCTACAATGAGCAGTTCTTC; CDR3aa: CASSPTRCYNEQFF
j_gene: TRBJ2-7; d_gene: TRBD1; v_gene: TRBV6-5; abundance: -; CDR3nt: TGTGCCAGCAGCCCCGTCGGACAGGGCTACGAGCAGTACTTC; CDR3aa: CASSPVGQGYEQYF
j_gene: TRBJ1-1; d_gene: -; v_gene: TRBV9; abundance: -; CDR3nt: TGTGCCAGCAGCGCAACCCCTGGGGGGACTGAAGCTTTCTTT; CDR3aa: CASSATPGGTEAFF
j_gene: TRBJ1-3; d_gene: TRBD1; v_gene: TRBV4-2; abundance: -; CDR3nt: TGTGCCAGCAGCCCCACCGGGACAGGGGCTGGAAACACCATATATTTT; CDR3aa: CASSPTGTGAGNTIYF
j_gene: TRBJ1-1; d_gene: -; v_gene: TRBV14; abundance: -; CDR3nt: TGTGCCAGCAGCCGACACGGAGGCCAGACCGCTGAAGCTTTCTTT; CDR3aa: CASSRHGGQTAEAFF
j_gene: TRBJ1-1; d_gene: -; v_gene: TRBV29-1; abundance: -; CDR3nt: TGTTTCCTAGGGGGTGGCACTGAAGCTTTCTTT; CDR3aa: CFLGGGTEAFF
j_gene: TRBJ1-1; d_gene: TRBD1; v_gene: TRBV19; abundance: -; CDR3nt: TGTGCCAGTAGTCTGTCGCGGGGGACAGGGGTTTACACTGAAGCTTTCTTT; CDR3aa: CASSLSRGTGVYTEAFF
j_gene: TRBJ1-2; d_gene: TRBD1; v_gene: TRBV6-2/TRBV6-3; abundance: -; CDR3nt: TGTGCCAGCAGTTATCGGGGACAGGGCTATGGCTACACCTTC; CDR3aa: CASSYRGQGYGYTF
j_gene: TRBJ2-3; d_gene: -; v_gene: TRBV28; abundance: -; CDR3nt: TGTGCCAGCAGTTGGAACTCTAGACAGGGAGGTACAGATACGCAGTATTTT; CDR3aa: CASSWNSRQGGTDTQYF
j_gene: TRBJ2-1; d_gene: TRBD2; v_gene: TRBV3-1/TRBV3-2; abundance: -; CDR3nt: TGTGCCATAGGAAATTTAGCGGGAGGGCGCTACAATGAGCAGTTCTTC; CDR3aa: CAIGNLAGGRYNEQFF
j_gene: TRBJ1-1; d_gene: -; v_gene: TRBV10-3; abundance: -; CDR3nt: TGTGCCATCAGCGAACAGGGCCTGAACACTGAAGCTTTCTTT; CDR3aa: CAISEQGLNTEAFF
j_gene: TRBJ2-7; d_gene: TRBD1; v_gene: TRBV20-1; abundance: -; CDR3nt: TGCAGTGCTAGTATTCAGGGGGCGGGCGAGCAGTACTTC; CDR3aa: CSASIQGAGEQYF
j_gene: TRBJ2-1; d_gene: TRBD2; v_gene: TRBV7-9; abundance: -; CDR3nt: TGTGCCAGCAGCAATCAGCGGGGATCCTACAATGAGCAGTTCTTC; CDR3aa: CASSNQRGSYNEQFF
j_gene: TRBJ2-2; d_gene: -; v_gene: TRBV6-2/TRBV6-3; abundance: once; CDR3nt: TGTGCCAGCAGTTACTCTATTTTAACCGGGGAGCTGTTTTTT; CDR3aa: CASSYSILTGELFF
j_gene: TRBJ1-1; d_gene: TRBD1; v_gene: TRBV10-1; abundance: many; CDR3nt: TGCGCCACCCAGGGACAGGGGAACACTGAAGCTTTCTTT; CDR3aa: CATQGQGNTEAFF
j_gene: TRBJ2-3; d_gene: TRBD2; v_gene: TRBV6-4; abundance: -; CDR3nt: TGTGCCAGCACATTAGCGGGGACAGATACGCAGTATTTT; CDR3aa: CASTLAGTDTQYF
j_gene: TRBJ1-5; d_gene: -; v_gene: TRBV16; abundance: -; CDR3nt: TGTGCCAGCAGCCGTGCAGGGGGCAATCAGCCCCAGCATTTT; CDR3aa: CASSRAGGNQPQHF
j_gene: TRBJ1-1; d_gene: -; v_gene: TRBV12-3/TRBV12-4; abundance: -; CDR3nt: TGTGCCAGCAGTCTTGTAATGAACACTGAAGCTTTCTTT; CDR3aa: CASSLVMNTEAFF
j_gene: TRBJ2-7; d_gene: TRBD1; v_gene: TRBV12-3/TRBV12-4; abundance: -; CDR3nt: TGTGCCAGCAATCGACAGGGAACCTACGAGCAGTACTTC; CDR3aa: CASNRQGTYEQYF
j_gene: TRBJ2-7; d_gene: -; v_gene: TRBV27; abundance: -; CDR3nt: TGTGCCAGCAGAAGAAGCCAACGGGTCTACGAGCAGTACTTC; CDR3aa: CASRRSQRVYEQYF
j_gene: TRBJ1-4; d_gene: -; v_gene: TRBV7-3; abundance: -; CDR3nt: TGTGCCAGCAGCTTGACCCCCATCGGGGGATCGTCTGAAAAACTGTTTTTT; CDR3aa: CASSLTPIGGSSEKLFF
j_gene: TRBJ2-2; d_gene: -; v_gene: TRBV28; abundance: -; CDR3nt: TGTGCCAGCATAGACCCGGGAGTAGGGACCGGGGAGCTGTTTTTT; CDR3aa: CASIDPGVGTGELFF
j_gene: TRBJ1-1; d_gene: TRBD1; v_gene: TRBV29-1; abundance: -; CDR3nt: TGCAGCGTTCACGGGACAGGGGGCCCGAACACTGAAGCTTTCTTT; CDR3aa: CSVHGTGGPNTEAFF
j_gene: TRBJ1-1; d_gene: -; v_gene: TRBV10-3; abundance: -; CDR3nt: TGTGCCATCAGTGAGGTGAGCACTGAAGCTTTCTTT; CDR3aa: CAISEVSTEAFF
j_gene: TRBJ1-2; d_gene: TRBD1; v_gene: TRBV6-1; abundance: -; CDR3nt: TGTGCCAGCAGTGGAGTGGGGGGACAGGGTGGTAGCTATGGCTACACCTTC; CDR3aa: CASSGVGGQGGSYGYTF
j_gene: TRBJ2-2; d_gene: TRBD1; v_gene: TRBV5-8; abundance: -; CDR3nt: TGTGCCAGCAGACGGAAAGGACGGGACAGGGGGCTTGGGGAGCTGTTTTTT; CDR3aa: CASRRKGRDRGLGELFF
j_gene: TRBJ2-7; d_gene: TRBD2; v_gene: TRBV11-3; abundance: -; CDR3nt: TGTGCCAGCAGCCCGAGCGGGAGAGGCCACGAGCAGTACTTC; CDR3aa: CASSPSGRGHEQYF
j_gene: TRBJ1-2; d_gene: -; v_gene: TRBV14; abundance: -; CDR3nt: TGTGCCAGCAGCCAAGGTGGGACAAACTATGGCTACACCTTC; CDR3aa: CASSQGGTNYGYTF
j_gene: TRBJ2-1; d_gene: TRBD1; v_gene: TRBV25-1; abundance: -; CDR3nt: TGTGCCAGCAGTGAGTTGGACAGGAACTACAATGAGCAGTTCTTC; CDR3aa: CASSELDRNYNEQFF
j_gene: TRBJ1-5; d_gene: -; v_gene: TRBV18; abundance: -; CDR3nt: TGTGCCAGCTCACCTTTTATAGAATCAGGGCCCCAGCATTTT; CDR3aa: CASSPFIESGPQHF
j_gene: TRBJ2-3; d_gene: TRBD1; v_gene: TRBV18; abundance: -; CDR3nt: TGTGCCAGCTCACCGGACAGGGATTGGGGCACAGATACGCAGTATTTT; CDR3aa: CASSPDRDWGTDTQYF
j_gene: TRBJ1-1; d_gene: -; v_gene: TRBV9; abundance: -; CDR3nt: TGTGCCAGCAGCGCATCCTCCCCGTCAGGCAGGACTGAAGCTTTCTTT; CDR3aa: CASSASSPSGRTEAFF
j_gene: TRBJ2-2; d_gene: TRBD2; v_gene: TRBV5-1; abundance: -; CDR3nt: TGCGCCAGCAGCCCTGCTAGCGGGAGAGCCATGACCGGGGAGCTGTTTTTT; CDR3aa: CASSPASGRAMTGELFF
j_gene: TRBJ2-5; d_gene: TRBD2; v_gene: TRBV28; abundance: -; CDR3nt: TGTGCCAGCAGTTTAGGGTTAGCGGGAGTTGAGACCCAGTACTTC; CDR3aa: CASSLGLAGVETQYF
j_gene: TRBJ1-1; d_gene: -; v_gene: TRBV15; abundance: -; CDR3nt: TGTGCCACCAGCAGTGAACAGGGTTGGGTGAACACTGAAGCTTTCTTT; CDR3aa: CATSSEQGWVNTEAFF
j_gene: TRBJ2-1; d_gene: -; v_gene: TRBV3-1/TRBV3-2; abundance: once; CDR3nt: TGTGCCAGCAGTCCCACTGGTAATTTTAATGAGCAGTTCTTC; CDR3aa: CASSPTGNFNEQFF